These 20 T cell receptor beta chains originate from one sample sequenced in a study of blood T cell repertoires in COVID-19. Profiled with immunoSEQ multiplex PCR; TCRdb holds only in-frame clones, not every one. The sample consists of approximately 300,000 clones, roughly 85% of them appearing once. The specimen was PBMCs or T cells enriched from blood (not recorded which). These receptors all come from a woman aged 25 to 39 who had recovered from COVID-19.

The rearrangement links TRBV6-5 to TRBJ2-7; tentatively, D is TRBD1 (5 bases). Germline CDR1 reads MNHEY; CDR2 reads SVGAGI. CDR3 size: 12 residues. Trimming shortened V by 6 bases and J by 7 bases, and 13 bases separated the two germline ends. The CDR3 is CASSSLRGEQYF. CDR3 sequence (DNA): TGTGCCAGCAGCTCCTTAAGGGGAGAGCAGTACTTC.

CDR3 coding DNA: TGTGCCAGCAGCCCCGACAGGGGCCAGCCCCAGCATTTT. It encodes CASSPDRGQPQHF. The V call is TRBV7-2, the J call TRBJ1-5, with 8 nucleotides matching TRBD1. This CDR3 has 13 residues. The V and J ends lost 5 bases and 7 bases, in that order; junction bases with no gene match: 4. CDR1 and CDR2 (germline): SGHTA, FQGNSA.

The DNA for the CDR3 is TGTGCCCAACAGGGATCGGACACCGGGGAGCTGTTTTTT. This codes for CAQQGSDTGELFF. V usage is TRBV7-9 and J usage is TRBJ2-2; TRBD1 is a possible D gene (6 bases). The CDR3 consists of 13 residues. V was shortened by 11 bases and J by 3 bases, with 13 bases between the two germline ends. Looked up from germline, CDR1 is SEHNR and CDR2 is FQNEAQ (reference sequence). Filled out from reference TRBV7-9 and TRBJ2-2, the complete variable domain reads DTGVSQNPRHKITKRGQNVTFRCDPISEHNRLYWYRQTLGQGPEFLTYFQNEAQLEKSRLLSDRFSAERPKGSFSTLEIQRTEQGDSAMYLCAQQGSDTGELFFGEGSRLTVL.

The chain employs TRBV18 and TRBJ2-2; 9 bases agree with TRBD1. The CDR3 has 15 residues. J was trimmed by 6 bases and V by 4 bases; bases with no gene match: 6. Germline values: CDR1 KGHSH, CDR2 LQKENI. The CDR3 is CASSLGTGYSGELFF. The CDR3 DNA sequence: TGTGCCAGCTCACTTGGGACAGGGTATTCCGGGGAGCTGTTTTTT.

The V gene is TRBV6-5, the J gene TRBJ2-7; D is possibly TRBD1 (5 bases). The CDR3 sequence is 14 residues long. The V and J ends lost 2 bases and 3 bases respectively, with 11 bases between them. Per the germline V gene, CDR1 is MNHEY and CDR2 is SVGAGI. For the CDR3, the DNA is TGTGCCAGCAGTTACAGTCCCCAGGGCTACGAGCAGTACTTC. This sequence encodes CASSYSPQGYEQYF.

This clone came up once. V gene TRBV19 combines with J gene TRBJ1-3; D remains unclear. CDR3 length: 15 amino acids. Germline-derived CDR1 and CDR2 are LNHDA and SQIVND (reference sequence). V was pared by 5 bases and J by 1 base, with 12 bases between. The CDR3 loop reads CASSPGGFSGNTIYF. The CDR3 DNA follows: TGTGCCAGTAGTCCCGGAGGGTTTTCTGGAAACACCATATATTTT. The variable domain in full, with the rest retrieved from reference TRBV19 and TRBJ1-3, is DGGITQSPKYLFRKEGQNVTLSCEQNLNHDAMYWYRQDPGQGLRLIYYSQIVNDFQKGDIAEGYSVSREKKESFPLTVTSAQKNPTAFYLCASSPGGFSGNTIYFGEGSWLTVV.

The J gene is TRBJ1-2, the V gene TRBV30; 9 bases are shared with TRBD1. Germline assignment: CDR1 GTSNPN and CDR2 SVGIG (reference sequence). The ends lost 3 bases at V and 7 bases at J; junction bases unmatched: 12. CDR3 length equals 15 residues. The CDR3 DNA sequence: TGTGCCTGGAGGGGCCGAAGGGACAGGGATCCTGGCTACACCTTC. Translated, it gives CAWRGRRDRDPGYTF.

J is TRBJ2-7 and V is TRBV6-5; D call uncertain. V was clipped by 6 bases and J by 6 bases, with 12 bases between them. The CDR3 has 12 residues. The germline CDR1 and CDR2 sequences are MNHEY and SVGAGI. In DNA form, the CDR3 reads TGTGCCAGCAGGCCTACCGTCGGCGAGCAGTACTTC. Amino acid sequence: CASRPTVGEQYF.

The chain is built from TRBV5-1 and TRBJ2-1; 7 bases line up with TRBD1. CDR3 size: 15 residues. Germline assignment: CDR1 SGHRS and CDR2 YFSETQ. V gave up 3 bases and J gave up 3 bases; unmatched junction bases: 6. The CDR3 here is CASSSRQGYYNEQFF. CDR3 nucleotide sequence: TGCGCCAGCAGCTCGCGACAGGGCTACTACAATGAGCAGTTCTTC. Full variable domain (rest looked up from reference TRBV5-1 and TRBJ2-1): KAGVTQTPRYLIKTRGQQVTLSCSPISGHRSVSWYQQTPGQGLQFLFEYFSETQRNKGNFPGRFSGRQFSNSRSEMNVSTLELGDSALYLCASSSRQGYYNEQFFGPGTRLTVL.

The rearrangement joins TRBV18 to TRBJ2-3; TRBD1 agrees at 8 bases. Germline CDR1 and CDR2: KGHSH and LQKENI. This CDR3 contains 17 residues. V was clipped by 0 bases and J by 0 bases; unmatched bases: 5. CDR3 sequence (DNA): TGTGCCAGCTCACCACCACGACAGGGGCCAAGCACAGATACGCAGTATTTT. Its protein is CASSPPRQGPSTDTQYF.

In its sample, this clone was seen a few times. The V gene is TRBV4-1, the J gene TRBJ2-1, with TRBD2 identical over 7 bases. Germline trimming cut 0 bases from V and 5 bases from J; bases unmatched to any gene: 4. Looked up from germline, CDR1 is MGHRA and CDR2 is YSYEKL. This CDR3 contains 15 residues. The CDR3 bases are TGCGCCAGCAGCCAAGATTCTAGCGGAAACAATGAGCAGTTCTTC. This encodes CASSQDSSGNNEQFF.

A remark on this clone: A junction end diverges from the germline sequence, so it may reflect a read error. The chain joins TRBV7-7 to TRBJ2-2, with D perhaps TRBD1 (6 bases). The CDR3 totals 15 residues. Germline CDR1 and CDR2: SSHAT and FNYEAQ (reference sequence). CDR3 bases: TGTGCTAGCAGCTCAGGACAGATTAACACCGGGGAGCTGTTTTTT. It translates to CASSSGQINTGELFF.

This clone is a singleton in its sample. The V gene is TRBV25-1, the J gene TRBJ2-7; TRBD1 matches at 9 bases. Germline lookup yields CDR1 MGHDK and CDR2 SYGVNS. The ends lost 2 bases at V and 0 bases at J; junction bases unmatched: 8. The CDR3 has 17 residues. CDR3: CASSETLGTGFSYEQYF. In nucleotides, the CDR3 is TGTGCCAGCAGTGAAACCCTTGGGACAGGGTTCTCCTACGAGCAGTACTTC.

The rearrangement joins TRBV30 to TRBJ1-2; D unresolved. Trimming removed 0 bases from V and 2 bases from J, with 7 bases in between. The CDR3 runs to 13 residues. Germline assignment: CDR1 GTSNPN and CDR2 SVGIG (reference sequence). CDR3 sequence (DNA): TGTGCCTGGAGTGTCAACAAGAACTATGGCTACACCTTC. This sequence encodes CAWSVNKNYGYTF.

The chain is built from TRBV18 and TRBJ1-2; 7 nucleotides agree with TRBD1. The V gene's germline CDR1 is KGHSH and CDR2 LQKENI. The CDR3 extends over 14 amino acids. The V segment lost 1 base and the J segment 5 bases; nucleotides outside the gene matches: 4. DNA of the CDR3: TGTGCCAGCTCACCACGGACAGGAATTTATGGCTACACCTTC. Its translation is CASSPRTGIYGYTF.

The rearrangement joins TRBV11-2 to TRBJ2-3, with D perhaps TRBD2 (6 bases). V dropped 5 bases and J dropped 2 bases, with 20 bases sitting between them. The CDR3 spans 17 residues. The germline gives CDR1 SGHAT, CDR2 FQNNGV. CDR3 DNA: TGTGCCAGCAGCCCGGGTGCGGGACTCATATACACAGATACGCAGTATTTT. Protein sequence: CASSPGAGLIYTDTQYF.

This chain uses TRBV7-9 with TRBJ2-5; TRBD1 matches 8 bases. The length of the CDR3 is 15 residues. The germline CDR1 and CDR2 sequences are SEHNR and FQNEAQ (reference sequence). V gave up 5 bases and J gave up 4 bases; unmatched junction bases: 9. CDR3 sequence reads: CASSRQGKGGETQYF. CDR3 coding DNA: TGTGCCAGCAGCCGACAGGGGAAAGGGGGAGAGACCCAGTACTTC.

The chain uses TRBV7-8 and TRBJ1-2, with unresolved D. Germline V gene data show CDR1 as SGHVS and CDR2 as FQNEAQ. V was clipped by 0 bases and J by 5 bases, with 10 bases between them. The CDR3 is 14 amino acids. The CDR3 DNA sequence: TGTGCCAGCAGCTTAGCGCGGGCCAAATATGGCTACACCTTC. Protein product: CASSLARAKYGYTF.

The chain links TRBV5-1 to TRBJ2-1; 9 nucleotides align to TRBD1. The CDR3 contains 14 residues. Germline lookup yields CDR1 SGHRS and CDR2 YFSETQ. With 4 bases clipped from V and 6 bases from J, the junction kept 5 bases outside the gene matches. As DNA, the CDR3 is TGCGCCAGCAGCAGTGGGACAGGGCGCAATGAGCAGTTCTTC. Protein: CASSSGTGRNEQFF.

V is TRBV6-5 and J is TRBJ1-2; D is ambiguous. With 6 bases removed from V and 3 bases from J, the gap between germline ends came to 11 bases. Germline CDR1 reads MNHEY; CDR2 reads SVGAGI. There are 13 residues in the CDR3. CDR3 residues: CASRSYEDYGYTF. The CDR3 region has the DNA TGTGCCAGCAGGAGTTATGAAGACTATGGCTACACCTTC.